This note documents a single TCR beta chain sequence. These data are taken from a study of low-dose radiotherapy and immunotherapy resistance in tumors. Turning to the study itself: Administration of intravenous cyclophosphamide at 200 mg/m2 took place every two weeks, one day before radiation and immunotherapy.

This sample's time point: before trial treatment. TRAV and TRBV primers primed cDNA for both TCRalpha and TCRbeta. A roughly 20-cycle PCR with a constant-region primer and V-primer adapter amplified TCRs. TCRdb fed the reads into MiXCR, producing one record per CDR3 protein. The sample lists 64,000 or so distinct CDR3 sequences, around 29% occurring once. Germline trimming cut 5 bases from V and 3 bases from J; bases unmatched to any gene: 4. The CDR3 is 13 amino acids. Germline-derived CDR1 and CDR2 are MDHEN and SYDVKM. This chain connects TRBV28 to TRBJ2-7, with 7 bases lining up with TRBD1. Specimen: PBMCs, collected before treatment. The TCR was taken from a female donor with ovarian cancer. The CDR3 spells CASSANRGYEQYF. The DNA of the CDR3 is TGTGCCAGCAGTGCCAACAGGGGCTACGAGCAGTACTTC.